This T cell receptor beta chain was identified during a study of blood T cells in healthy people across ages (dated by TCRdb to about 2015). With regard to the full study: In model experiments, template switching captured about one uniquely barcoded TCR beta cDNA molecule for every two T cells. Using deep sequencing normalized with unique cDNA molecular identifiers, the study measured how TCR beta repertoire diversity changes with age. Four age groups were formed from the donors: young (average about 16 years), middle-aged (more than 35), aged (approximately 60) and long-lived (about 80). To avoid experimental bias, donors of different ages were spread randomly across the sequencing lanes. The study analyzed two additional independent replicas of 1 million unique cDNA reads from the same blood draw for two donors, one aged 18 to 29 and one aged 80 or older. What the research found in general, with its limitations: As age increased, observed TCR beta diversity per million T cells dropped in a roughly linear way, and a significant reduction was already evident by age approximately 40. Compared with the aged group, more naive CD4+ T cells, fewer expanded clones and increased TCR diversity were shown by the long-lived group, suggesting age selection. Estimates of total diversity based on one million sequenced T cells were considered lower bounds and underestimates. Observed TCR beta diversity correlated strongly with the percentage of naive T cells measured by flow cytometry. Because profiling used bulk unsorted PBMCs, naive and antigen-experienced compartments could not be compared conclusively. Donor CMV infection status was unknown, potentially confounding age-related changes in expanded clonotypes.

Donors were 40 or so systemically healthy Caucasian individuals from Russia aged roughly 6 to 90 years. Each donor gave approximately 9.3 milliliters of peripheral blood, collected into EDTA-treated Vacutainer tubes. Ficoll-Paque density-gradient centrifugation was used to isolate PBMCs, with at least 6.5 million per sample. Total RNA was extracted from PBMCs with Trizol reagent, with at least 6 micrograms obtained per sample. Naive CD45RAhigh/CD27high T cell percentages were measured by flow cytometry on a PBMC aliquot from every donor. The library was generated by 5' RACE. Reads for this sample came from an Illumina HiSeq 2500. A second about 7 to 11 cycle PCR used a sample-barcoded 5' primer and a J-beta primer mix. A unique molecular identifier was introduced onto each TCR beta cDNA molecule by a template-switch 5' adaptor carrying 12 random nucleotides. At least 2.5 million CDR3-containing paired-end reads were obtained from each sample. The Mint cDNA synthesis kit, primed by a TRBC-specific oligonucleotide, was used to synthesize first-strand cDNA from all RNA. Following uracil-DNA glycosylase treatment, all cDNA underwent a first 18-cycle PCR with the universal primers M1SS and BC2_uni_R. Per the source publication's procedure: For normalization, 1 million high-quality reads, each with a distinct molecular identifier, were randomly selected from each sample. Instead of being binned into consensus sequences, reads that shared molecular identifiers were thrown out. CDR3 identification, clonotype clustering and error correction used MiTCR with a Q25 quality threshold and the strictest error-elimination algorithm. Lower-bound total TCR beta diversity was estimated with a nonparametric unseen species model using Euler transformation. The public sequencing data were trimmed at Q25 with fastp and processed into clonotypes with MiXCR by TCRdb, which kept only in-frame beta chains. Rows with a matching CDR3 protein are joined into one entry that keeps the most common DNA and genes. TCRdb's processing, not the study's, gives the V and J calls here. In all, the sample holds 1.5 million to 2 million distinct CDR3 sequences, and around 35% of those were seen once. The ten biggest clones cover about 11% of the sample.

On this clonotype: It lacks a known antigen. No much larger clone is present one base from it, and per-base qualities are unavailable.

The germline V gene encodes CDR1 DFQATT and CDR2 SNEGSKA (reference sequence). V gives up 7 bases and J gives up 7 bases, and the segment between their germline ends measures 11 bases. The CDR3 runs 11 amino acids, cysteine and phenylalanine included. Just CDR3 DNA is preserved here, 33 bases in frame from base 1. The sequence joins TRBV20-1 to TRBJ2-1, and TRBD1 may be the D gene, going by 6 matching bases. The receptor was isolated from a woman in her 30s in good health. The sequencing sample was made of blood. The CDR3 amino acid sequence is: CSEGVGNEQFF. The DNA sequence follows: TGCAGTGAGGGGGTGGGGAATGAGCAGTTCTTC.